This TCR beta chain comes out of a study of Ad26.COV2.S vaccination and SARS-CoV-2 variants. A note on this clone: The target antigen is unknown.

Findings and limits, study-wide: Vaccinees reportedly had broad spike-specific CD8+ and CD4+ T cell responses. TCR breadth and depth estimates may have understated total T cell responses. Placebo recipients had lower spike-specific TCR breadth than vaccine recipients. Across vaccine and placebo recipients, the breadth of non-spike TCRs was similar.

Per germline, CDR1 SGHTA and CDR2 FQGNSA. V gave up 1 base and J gave up 10 bases, with 16 bases separating them. This CDR3 spans 14 amino acids. Data came from immunoSEQ multiplex PCR; TCRdb stores just in-frame clones and leaves some out. The table records around 350,000 clones, 92% of them present only once. This receptor was obtained from a human donor who had recovered from COVID-19. Specimen: peripheral blood, collected after recovery from COVID-19. The rearrangement joins TRBV7-2 to TRBJ1-1, with a tentative D call TRBD1 (6 bases). CDR3 amino acids: CASSLGGDMRSAFF. The DNA of the CDR3 is TGTGCCAGCAGCTTAGGGGGGGACATGCGGTCAGCTTTCTTT.